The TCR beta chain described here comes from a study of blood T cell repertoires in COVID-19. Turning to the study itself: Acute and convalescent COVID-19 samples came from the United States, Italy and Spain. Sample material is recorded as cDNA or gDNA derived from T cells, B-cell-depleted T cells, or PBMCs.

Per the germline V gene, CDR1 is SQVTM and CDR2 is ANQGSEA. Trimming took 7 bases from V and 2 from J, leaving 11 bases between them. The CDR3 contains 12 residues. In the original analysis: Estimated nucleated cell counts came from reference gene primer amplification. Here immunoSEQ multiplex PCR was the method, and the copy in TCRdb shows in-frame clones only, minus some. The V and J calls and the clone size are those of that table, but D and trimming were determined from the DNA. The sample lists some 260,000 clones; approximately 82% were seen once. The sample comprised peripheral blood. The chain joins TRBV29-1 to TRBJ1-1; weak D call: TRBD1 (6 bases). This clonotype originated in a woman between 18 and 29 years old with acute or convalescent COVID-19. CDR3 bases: TGCAGCGATAGACAGGCCAACACTGAAGCTTTCTTT. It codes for CSDRQANTEAFF.